The next 6 T cell receptor beta chains were all read from a single sample in a study of OX40 agonist ivuxolimab in advanced cancers. Here immunoSEQ multiplex PCR was the method, and the copy in TCRdb shows in-frame clones only, minus some. The sample includes about 46,000 clones, about nine tenths of them seen just once. The sequences come from CD4+ or CD8+ T cells sorted from blood, collected in a trial of the OX40 agonist ivuxolimab. The receptors here all came from an adult with an advanced solid tumor such as melanoma, head and neck, liver or kidney cancer.

This chain uses TRBV30 with TRBJ2-1; possibly TRBD1 for D (6 bases). The germline CDR1 and CDR2 sequences are GTSNPN and SVGIG (reference sequence). This CDR3 is 16 amino acids long. V dropped 0 bases and J dropped 0 bases, with 12 bases sitting between them. CDR3 DNA: TGTGCCTGGAGTGTCCTACAGGGAAGCTCCTACAATGAGCAGTTCTTC. Protein: CAWSVLQGSSYNEQFF.

This chain uses TRBV29-1 with TRBJ2-2; 8 nucleotides line up with TRBD1. The germline V gene has CDR1 SQVTM and CDR2 ANQGSEA. The CDR3 contains 16 residues. V shed 4 bases, J shed 6 bases, and the junction held 13 bases outside the gene matches. CDR3 amino acids: CSVVIYRGSRAGELFF. The CDR3 region has the DNA TGCAGCGTTGTTATCTACAGGGGGAGCAGAGCCGGGGAGCTGTTTTTT.

The chain is built from TRBV29-1 and TRBJ2-7; 12 positions agree with TRBD1. The CDR3 has 21 residues. The germline gives CDR1 SQVTM, CDR2 ANQGSEA. With V trimmed by 4 bases and J by 3 bases, 25 bases remained unmatched. CDR3 residues: CSVGTAVHDRDRGRFGYEQYF. Here the CDR3 DNA reads TGCAGCGTTGGGACCGCGGTCCACGACCGGGACAGGGGGCGTTTTGGCTACGAGCAGTACTTC.

The rearrangement links TRBV19 to TRBJ2-1; D perhaps matches TRBD2 (7 bases). Per the germline V gene, CDR1 is LNHDA and CDR2 is SQIVND (reference sequence). The germline V and J ends were trimmed by 3 bases and 5 bases, with 14 bases remaining between them. The CDR3 covers 15 residues. CDR3 DNA sequence: TGTGCCAGTAGTATCGGGGGGACATACCACAATGAGCAGTTCTTC. This translates into CASSIGGTYHNEQFF. The full variable domain, its missing parts supplied by reference TRBV19 and TRBJ2-1, is DGGITQSPKYLFRKEGQNVTLSCEQNLNHDAMYWYRQDPGQGLRLIYYSQIVNDFQKGDIAEGYSVSREKKESFPLTVTSAQKNPTAFYLCASSIGGTYHNEQFFGPGTRLTVL.

This chain links TRBV19 with TRBJ2-2, with 9 bases identical to TRBD1. The germline V gene encodes CDR1 LNHDA and CDR2 SQIVND (reference sequence). V lost 7 bases, J lost 0 bases, and 3 bases stayed unmatched. The CDR3 consists of 15 residues. The chain's CDR3 is CASTTGGPNTGELFF. DNA of the CDR3: TGTGCCAGTACCACAGGGGGCCCGAACACCGGGGAGCTGTTTTTT.

This chain connects TRBV9 to TRBJ2-1, with D unresolved. This CDR3 region has 16 residues. CDR1 is SGDLS, CDR2 YYNGEE, per germline. The V end was cut by 0 bases, the J end by 8 bases, with 18 bases between. The CDR3 bases are TGTGCCAGCAGCGTAGCTTCGGACGGTTTTTTGGATGAGCAGTTCTTC. Amino acids: CASSVASDGFLDEQFF.